The present T cell receptor beta chain was sequenced within a study of cytomegalovirus exposure and HLA in healthy donors. The germline gives CDR1 MRHNA, CDR2 SNTAGT. The V end lost 4 bases, the J end lost 3 bases, and 7 bases lay between the germline ends. CDR3 size: 13 residues. The PCR contained 60 Vbeta and 13 Jbeta primers. Method: immunoSEQ multiplex PCR; TCRdb's copy keeps in-frame clones and lacks some. This table lists just over 200,000 clones. This chain joins TRBV6-4 and TRBJ1-5; D remains unclear. Sequencing was performed on PBMCs. The clonotype originates from a girl aged 2-10 years in good health and CMV-seropositive. CDR3 loop: CASSVGFNQPQHF. CDR3 nucleotides: TGTGCCAGCAGTGTCGGTTTCAATCAGCCCCAGCATTTT.